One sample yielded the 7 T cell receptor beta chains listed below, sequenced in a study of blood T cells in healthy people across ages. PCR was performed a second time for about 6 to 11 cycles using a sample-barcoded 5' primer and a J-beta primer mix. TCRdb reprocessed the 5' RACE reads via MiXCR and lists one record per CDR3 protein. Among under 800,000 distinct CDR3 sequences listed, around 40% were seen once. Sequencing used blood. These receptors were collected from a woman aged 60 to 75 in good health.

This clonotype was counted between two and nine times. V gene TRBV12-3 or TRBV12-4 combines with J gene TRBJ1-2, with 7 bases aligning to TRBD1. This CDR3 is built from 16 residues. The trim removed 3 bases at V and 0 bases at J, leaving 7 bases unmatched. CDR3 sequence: CASSFGRGPSNYGYTF. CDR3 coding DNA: TGTGCCAGCAGTTTTGGGAGGGGGCCTTCTAACTATGGCTACACCTTC.

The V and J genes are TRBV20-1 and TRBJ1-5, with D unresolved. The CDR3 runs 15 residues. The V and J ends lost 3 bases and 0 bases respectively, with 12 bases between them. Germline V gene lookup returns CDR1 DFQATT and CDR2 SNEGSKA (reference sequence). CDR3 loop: CSASSTSYSNQPQHF. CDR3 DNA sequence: TGCAGTGCTAGTTCGACAAGTTATAGCAATCAGCCCCAGCATTTT.

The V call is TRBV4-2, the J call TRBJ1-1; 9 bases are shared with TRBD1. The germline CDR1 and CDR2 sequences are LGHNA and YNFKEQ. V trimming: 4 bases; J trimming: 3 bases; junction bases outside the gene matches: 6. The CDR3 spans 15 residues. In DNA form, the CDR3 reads TGTGCCAGCAGCCGCCCGGGACAGGGCCACACTGAAGCTTTCTTT. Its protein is CASSRPGQGHTEAFF.

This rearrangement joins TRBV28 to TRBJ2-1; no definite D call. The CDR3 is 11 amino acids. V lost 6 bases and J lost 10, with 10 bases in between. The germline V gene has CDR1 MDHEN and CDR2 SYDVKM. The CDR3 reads CASRTLKEQFF. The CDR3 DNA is TGTGCCAGCAGGACACTCAAGGAGCAGTTCTTC.

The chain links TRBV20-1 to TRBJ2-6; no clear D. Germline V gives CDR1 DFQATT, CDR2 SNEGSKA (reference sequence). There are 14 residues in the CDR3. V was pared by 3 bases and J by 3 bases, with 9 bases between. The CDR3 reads CSARRTYGANVLTF. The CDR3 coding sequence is TGCAGTGCTAGGAGAACTTATGGGGCCAACGTCCTGACTTTC.

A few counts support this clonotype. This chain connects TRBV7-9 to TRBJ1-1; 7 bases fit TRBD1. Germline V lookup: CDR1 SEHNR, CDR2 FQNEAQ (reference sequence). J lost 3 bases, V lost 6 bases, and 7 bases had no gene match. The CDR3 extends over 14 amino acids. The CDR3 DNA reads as TGTGCCAGCAGTTCCCTGGGACAGTACACTGAAGCTTTCTTT. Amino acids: CASSSLGQYTEAFF.

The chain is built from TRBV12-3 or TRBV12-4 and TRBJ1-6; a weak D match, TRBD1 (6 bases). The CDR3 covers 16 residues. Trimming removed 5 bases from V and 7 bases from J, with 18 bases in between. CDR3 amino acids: CASSPGDRLTNSPLHF. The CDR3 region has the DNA TGTGCCAGCAGTCCAGGGGATCGCCTTACAAATTCACCCCTCCACTTT.